The next 7 T cell receptor beta chains were all read from a single sample in a study of CD8+ T cells in alopecia areata. Separation of pooled cutaneous lymph node cells was by sorting with CD4, CD8alpha, NKG2D, NKG2ACE and other markers. RNA, once extracted, was reverse transcribed into cDNA for use as the sequencing template. The protocol was immunoSEQ multiplex PCR, while the TCRdb copy is restricted to in-frame clones and leaves out a portion. Listed for the sample are about 9,000 clones, none seen a single time. The material sequenced was CD8+ T cells sorted from a lymph node. Receptors were obtained from a C3H/HeJ mouse with alopecia areata. The mouse line has the MHC haplotype H2-k.

This clone has a handful of counts. Gene names and germline refer to mouse. The read finishes 4 residues shy of the CDR3 end, and the germline J gene is used to complete it. The chain carries TRBV14 and TRBJ1-1; 8 positions match TRBD1. J was trimmed by 3 bases and V by 4 bases; bases with no gene match: 5. The CDR3 is 14 residues long. Germline assignment: CDR1 SGHDT and CDR2 FRDEAV. The sequenced part of the CDR3 DNA is TGTGCCAGCAGTCTCCAGGGGGCCCACACA. It yields the protein CASSLQGAHT. In full, the CDR3 is CASSLQGAHTEVFF.

Many counts were recorded for this clone. Germline and genes: mouse. The read comes to an end 4 residues before the CDR3 does, leaving the germline J gene to fill in the end. Within the sample, other DNA sequences also encode this same CDR3. The chain links TRBV13-2 to TRBJ1-1; D is uncertain. Germline CDR1 and CDR2: NNHNN and SYGAGS (reference sequence). This CDR3 region has 11 residues. CDR3 DNA (partial): TGTGCCAGCGGTGAAGGGACA. This sequence encodes CASGEGT. The CDR3 reads in full as CASGEGTEVFF.

In its sample, this clone was seen many times. Any gene name here is a mouse gene name. The missing CDR3 end, 4 residues past where the read stops, is filled in from the germline J gene. This chain connects TRBV1 to TRBJ2-7, with TRBD2 identical over 8 bases. The CDR3 runs 15 residues. Germline lookup yields CDR1 NSQYPW and CDR2 LRSPGD (reference sequence). The CDR3 protein is CTCSADQGLEDEQYF. Partial CDR3 DNA: TGCACCTGCAGTGCAGATCAGGGACTGGAGGAT.

This clone counts as medium-sized. Genes and germline come from the mouse. The read gets to within 4 residues of the CDR3 end, and the germline J gene fills in the rest. The J gene is TRBJ2-3, the V gene TRBV17; weak D call: TRBD1 (7 bases). Looked up from germline, CDR1 is MNHDT and CDR2 is YYDKIL. Between the trimmed V and J ends, which lost 3 bases and 2 bases, there was a span of 9 bases. CDR3 size: 14 residues. The CDR3 here is CASSSRGLAETLYF. CDR3 DNA, as far as it was read: TGTGCTAGCAGTAGTAGGGGGCTTGCAGAA.

This clone occurred many times. Gene names follow the mouse nomenclature. Read sequence stops 4 residues before the CDR3 end, and the germline J gene provides the missing end. The chain carries TRBV13-2 and TRBJ2-3; 7 positions agree with TRBD2. CDR1 and CDR2 from the germline V gene are NNHNN and SYGAGS (reference sequence). Losses at the gene ends were 3 bases for V and 3 bases for J; bases not matched to a gene: 1. The CDR3 length is 13 residues. This CDR3 is CASGGTGAETLYF. The DNA read from the CDR3 is TGTGCCAGCGGTGGGACTGGAGCAGAA.

This clone occurred a few times. Here the gene names and germline are mouse. The CDR3 end lies 4 residues beyond the end of the read and is filled in from the germline J gene. The V gene is TRBV13-2, the J gene TRBJ2-5; 7 nucleotides line up with TRBD1. The CDR3 totals 13 residues. After removal of 4 bases from V and 2 bases from J, the junction contained 1 base not matched to a gene. Germline V gene lookup returns CDR1 NNHNN and CDR2 SYGAGS (reference sequence). CDR3 DNA, as far as it was read: TGTGCCAGCGGTAGGGACAGCCAAGAC. Translation gives CASGRDSQD. The entire CDR3 is CASGRDSQDTQYF.

This clone is termed medium-sized. Gene names denote mouse genes. The CDR3 extends 4 residues past the end of the read, so its final part is completed from the germline J gene. The genes are TRBV16 and TRBJ2-3, with D tentatively TRBD1 (6 bases). V lost 5 bases, J lost 0 bases, and 12 bases lay in between. Germline V CDR1 and CDR2: SGHSA, FRNQAP. This CDR3 comprises 15 residues. This chain's CDR3 is CASSGGTSSAETLYF. The DNA read from the CDR3 is TGTGCAAGCAGCGGCGGGACATCTAGTGCAGAA.